This T cell receptor beta chain emerged from a study of identical twins. TCRdb passed the 5' RACE reads through MiXCR, listing each CDR3 protein once. The sample has about 720,000 distinct CDR3 sequences; 15% to 20% are singletons. All donors were healthy Caucasians. This CDR3 is built from 18 residues. Germline loops: CDR1 SGHRS, CDR2 YFSETQ. The V gene end was trimmed by 4 bases and the J gene end by 9 bases; junction bases not matched to a gene: 15. This sample also belongs to another study, concerning T cells expressing NK-cell markers. As that study records: Researchers report these clonotypes also headed the CD3+CD56-NKG2C+ fraction in several donors. Whether expanded NKG2C+ T cell clones were HCMV-specific remained unclear.

This receptor was taken from a woman aged 18-29 years in good health. The chain links TRBV5-1 to TRBJ2-1; 14 positions agree with TRBD2. The sequenced sample was PBMCs. The CDR3 spells CASSLGTSGSGAVGEQFF. The CDR3 DNA is TGCGCCAGCAGCCTCGGGACTAGCGGGAGTGGTGCGGTGGGTGAGCAGTTCTTC.